This T cell receptor (beta chain) was captured by sequencing in a study of T cells of healthy individuals. To note about this clonotype: One base away lies a much larger clone, so this may be a sequencing read error.

The CDR3 is 13 amino acids. Trimming took off 5 bases at V and 1 base at J, with 7 bases between the two ends. Germline-derived CDR1 and CDR2 are SGHTA and FQGNSA. TCRdb used MiXCR to reprocess the 5' RACE reads, holding one entry per CDR3 protein. The sample shows more than 60,000 distinct CDR3 sequences, roughly 17% of them seen only once. The TCR comes from a human donor in good health. V gene TRBV7-2 combines with J gene TRBJ2-3; D not resolved. The CDR3 sequence: CASSAHGTDTQYF. The DNA of the CDR3 is TGTGCCAGCAGCGCGCATGGCACAGATACGCAGTATTTT.